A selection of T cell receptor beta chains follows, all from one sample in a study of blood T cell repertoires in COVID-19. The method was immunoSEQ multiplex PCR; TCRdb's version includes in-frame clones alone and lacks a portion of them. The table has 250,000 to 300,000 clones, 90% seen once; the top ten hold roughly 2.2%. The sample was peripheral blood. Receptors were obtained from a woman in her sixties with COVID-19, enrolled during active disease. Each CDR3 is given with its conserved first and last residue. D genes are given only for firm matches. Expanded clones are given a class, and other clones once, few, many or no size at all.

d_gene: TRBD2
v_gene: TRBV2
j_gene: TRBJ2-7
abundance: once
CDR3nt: TGTGCCAGCAGGGGGACTAGTTCCTCCTACGAGCAGTACTTC
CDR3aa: CASRGTSSSYEQYF

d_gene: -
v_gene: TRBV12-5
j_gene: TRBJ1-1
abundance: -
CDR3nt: TGTGCTAGTGGTGCGGAGGGCTTGCCTTTCTTT
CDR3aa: CASGAEGLPFF

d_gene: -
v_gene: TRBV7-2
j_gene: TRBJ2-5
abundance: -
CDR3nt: TGTGCCAGCAGCCCAGGATGGGTGCCCCAAGAGACCCAGTACTTC
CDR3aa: CASSPGWVPQETQYF

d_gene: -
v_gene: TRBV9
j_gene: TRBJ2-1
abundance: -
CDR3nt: TGTGCCAGCAGCGTCGGTACCGGGACTTTATACAATGAGCAGTTCTTC
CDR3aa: CASSVGTGTLYNEQFF

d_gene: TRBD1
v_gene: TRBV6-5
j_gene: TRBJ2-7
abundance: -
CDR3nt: TGTGCCAGCAGTTCTCCGGGACAGACCTCCTACGAGCAGTACTTC
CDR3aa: CASSSPGQTSYEQYF

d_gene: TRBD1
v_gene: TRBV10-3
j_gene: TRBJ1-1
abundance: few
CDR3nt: TGTGCCATCAGTGGACAGGGTTTGAACACTGAAGCTTTCTTT
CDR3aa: CAISGQGLNTEAFF

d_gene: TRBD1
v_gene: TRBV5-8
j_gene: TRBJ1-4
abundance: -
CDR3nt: TGTGCCAGCAGCGTAAGACAGGGGAATGAAAAACTGTTTTTT
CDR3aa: CASSVRQGNEKLFF

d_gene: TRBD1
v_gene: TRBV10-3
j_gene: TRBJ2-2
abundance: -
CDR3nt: TGTGCCATCAGTGCCGGGACAGGCCGAGGCACCGGGGAGCTGTTTTTT
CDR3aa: CAISAGTGRGTGELFF

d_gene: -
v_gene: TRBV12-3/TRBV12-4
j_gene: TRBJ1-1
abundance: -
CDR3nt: TGTGCCAGCAGCGGGACAAATTTGTGGGCTTTCTTT
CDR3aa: CASSGTNLWAFF

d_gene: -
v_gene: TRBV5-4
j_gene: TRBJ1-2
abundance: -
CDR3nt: TGTGCCAGCAGCACCCGGGGGGCGGGCGGCTACACCTTC
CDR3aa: CASSTRGAGGYTF

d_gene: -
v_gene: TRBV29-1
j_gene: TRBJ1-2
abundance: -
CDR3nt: TGCAGCGTTGAACTGGGGGCATGGGAGAACGGCTACACCTTC
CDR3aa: CSVELGAWENGYTF

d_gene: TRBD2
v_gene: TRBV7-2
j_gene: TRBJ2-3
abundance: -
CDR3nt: TGTGCCAGCAGCTTAGGGGCGGGGGGAACAGATACGCAGTATTTT
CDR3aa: CASSLGAGGTDTQYF

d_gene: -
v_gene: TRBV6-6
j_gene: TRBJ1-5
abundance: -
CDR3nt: TGTGCCAGCAGTTACCCGGAGAGCAATCAGCCCCAGCATTTT
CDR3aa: CASSYPESNQPQHF

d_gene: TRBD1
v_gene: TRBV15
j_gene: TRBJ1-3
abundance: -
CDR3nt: TGTGCCACCAGCAGGGACAGGGACGTCTCTGGAAACACCATATATTTT
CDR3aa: CATSRDRDVSGNTIYF

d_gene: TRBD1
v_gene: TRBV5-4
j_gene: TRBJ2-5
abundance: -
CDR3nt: TGTGCCAGCAGCTTGGGGACAGGGTGGACGACGGACGGACAAGAGACCCAGTACTTC
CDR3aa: CASSLGTGWTTDGQETQYF

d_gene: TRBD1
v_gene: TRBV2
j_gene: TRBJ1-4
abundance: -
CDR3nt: TGTGCCATTTACGGGACAGACGATGAAAAACTGTTTTTT
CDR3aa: CAIYGTDDEKLFF

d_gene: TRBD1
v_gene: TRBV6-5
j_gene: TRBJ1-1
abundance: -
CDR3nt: TGTGCCAGCCGGTTAGAGACAGGGACGAACACTGAAGCTTTCTTT
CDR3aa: CASRLETGTNTEAFF

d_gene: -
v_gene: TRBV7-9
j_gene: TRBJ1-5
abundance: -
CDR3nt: TGTGCCAGCAGTTCTCAGGCTATCAATCAGCCCCAGCATTTT
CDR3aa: CASSSQAINQPQHF

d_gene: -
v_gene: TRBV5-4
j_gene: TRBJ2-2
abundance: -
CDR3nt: TGTGCCAGCAGCTTGGGCGAGACGAACACCGGGGAGCTGTTTTTT
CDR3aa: CASSLGETNTGELFF

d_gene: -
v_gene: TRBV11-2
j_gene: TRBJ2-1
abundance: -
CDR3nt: TGTGCCAGCAGCGAGGGATCGGGGGCCTACAATGAGCAGTTCTTC
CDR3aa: CASSEGSGAYNEQFF

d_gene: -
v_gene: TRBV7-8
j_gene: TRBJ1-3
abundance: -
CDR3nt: TGTGCCAGCAGCCACCTCAGAAGCTCTGGAAACACCATATATTTT
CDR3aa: CASSHLRSSGNTIYF

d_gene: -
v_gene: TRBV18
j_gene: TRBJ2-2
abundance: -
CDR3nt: TGTGCCAGCTCACCGGAACAGGTGTCCGGGGAGCTGTTTTTT
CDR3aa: CASSPEQVSGELFF

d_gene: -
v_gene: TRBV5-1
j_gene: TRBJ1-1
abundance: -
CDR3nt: TGCGCCAGCAGCACGACACAGGGGAACACTGAAGCTTTCTTT
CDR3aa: CASSTTQGNTEAFF

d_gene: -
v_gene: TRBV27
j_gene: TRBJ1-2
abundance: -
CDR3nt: TGTGCCAGCAGTTCCCGGGGAGCCATATATGTCTATGGCTACACCTTC
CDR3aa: CASSSRGAIYVYGYTF

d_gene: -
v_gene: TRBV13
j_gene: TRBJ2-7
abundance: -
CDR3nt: TGTGCCAGCAGCTTTACAGGCTACGAGCAGTACTTC
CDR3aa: CASSFTGYEQYF

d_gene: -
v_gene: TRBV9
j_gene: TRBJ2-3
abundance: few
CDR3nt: TGTGCCAGCAGCGTAGAGGGCCAGGGATGGAGCACAGATACGCAGTATTTT
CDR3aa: CASSVEGQGWSTDTQYF

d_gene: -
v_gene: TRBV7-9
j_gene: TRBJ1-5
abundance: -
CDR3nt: TGTGCCAGCAGCAGACAGACAGATTATAGCAATCAGCCCCAGCATTTT
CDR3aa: CASSRQTDYSNQPQHF

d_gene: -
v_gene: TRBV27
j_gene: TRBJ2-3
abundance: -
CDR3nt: TGTGCCAGCAGTTTAGGGACTCGCCTTTCAGATACGCAGTATTTT
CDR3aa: CASSLGTRLSDTQYF

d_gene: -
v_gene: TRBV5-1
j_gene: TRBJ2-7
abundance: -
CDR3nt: TGCGCCAGCAGCTTTGGTGGGCGTTTGTCCTACGAGCAGTACTTC
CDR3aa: CASSFGGRLSYEQYF